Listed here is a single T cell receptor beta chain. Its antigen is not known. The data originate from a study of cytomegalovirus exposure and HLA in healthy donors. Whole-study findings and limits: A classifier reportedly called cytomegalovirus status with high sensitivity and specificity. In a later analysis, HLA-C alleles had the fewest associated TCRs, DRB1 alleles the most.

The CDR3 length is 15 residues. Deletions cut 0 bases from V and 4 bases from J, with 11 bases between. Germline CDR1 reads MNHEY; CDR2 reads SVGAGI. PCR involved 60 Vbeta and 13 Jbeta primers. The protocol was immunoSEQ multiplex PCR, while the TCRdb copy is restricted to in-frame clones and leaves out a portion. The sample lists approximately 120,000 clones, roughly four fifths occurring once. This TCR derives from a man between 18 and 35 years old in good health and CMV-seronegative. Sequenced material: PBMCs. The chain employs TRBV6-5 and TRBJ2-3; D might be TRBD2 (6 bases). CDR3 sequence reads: CASSYSGLTADTQYF. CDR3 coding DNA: TGTGCCAGCAGTTACTCGGGACTTACCGCAGATACGCAGTATTTT.